This entry lists 23 T cell receptor beta chains sequenced from one sample in a study of shared clonotypes between healthy human individuals. The table came from immunoSEQ multiplex PCR; TCRdb's copy has only in-frame clones and leaves some out. The sample has about 2 million clones, 90% to 95% seen once; the top ten hold 0.13%. The material sequenced was naive CD4+ T cells sorted from blood. Subset denoted: CD45RA+ positively selected. These receptors were collected from a young man in good health.

The chain couples TRBV6-6 to TRBJ1-5; D uncertain. Germline V gene lookup returns CDR1 MNHNY and CDR2 SVGAGI (reference sequence). V was cut by 5 bases and J by 1 base, with 6 bases left in between. The CDR3 totals 13 residues. The CDR3 DNA sequence: TGTGCCAGCAGTCCGGCAAGCAATCAGCCCCAGCATTTT. This codes for CASSPASNQPQHF.

This clone occurred once. This chain connects TRBV5-5 to TRBJ2-3; 9 nucleotides line up with TRBD2. The junction had 5 bases not matched to a gene; V was cut back by 2 bases and J by 1 base. Germline V gene sequence: CDR1 SGHKS, CDR2 YYEKEE (reference sequence). The CDR3 consists of 16 residues. The CDR3: CASSFLLAGRTDTQYF. The CDR3 nucleotides are TGTGCCAGCAGCTTCCTGCTAGCGGGGCGCACAGATACGCAGTATTTT.

The chain has TRBV10-3 and TRBJ2-7; 7 bases match TRBD1. J gave up 0 bases and V 9 bases, and 14 bases lay outside the gene matches. The CDR3 extends over 16 amino acids. The germline gives CDR1 ENHRY, CDR2 SYGVKD. The CDR3 nucleotides read TGTGCCATTTCCCAGGGATCCGGGACAGTCTCCTACGAGCAGTACTTC. Its translation is CAISQGSGTVSYEQYF.

The chain uses TRBV13 and TRBJ1-2; maybe TRBD1 (6 bases). CDR3 length: 15 amino acids. The V end lost 5 bases, the J end lost 2 bases, and 15 bases lay between the germline ends. Looked up from germline, CDR1 is PRHDT and CDR2 is FYEKMQ (reference sequence). Here the CDR3 reads CASSRSGALNYGYTF. In DNA form, the CDR3 reads TGTGCCAGCAGCCGTTCAGGGGCCCTAAACTATGGCTACACCTTC.

This chain uses TRBV6-5 with TRBJ1-1, with D unresolved. Germline V CDR1 and CDR2: MNHEY, SVGAGI. CDR3 length: 12 amino acids. The V end lost 6 bases, the J end lost 1 base, and 6 bases lay between the germline ends. The CDR3 DNA reads TGTGCCAGCAGGACCAAGAACACTGAAGCTTTCTTT. It yields the protein CASRTKNTEAFF.

Only a few counts were recorded for this clone. This same CDR3 is encoded by further DNA sequences in the sample. The CDR3 sequence: CASSLVVGWTEAFF. For the CDR3, the DNA is TGTGCCAGCAGCTTAGTGGTAGGGTGGACTGAAGCTTTCTTT. This chain connects TRBV7-8 to TRBJ1-1; D call uncertain. Germline assignment: CDR1 SGHVS and CDR2 FQNEAQ. Deletions cut 1 base from V and 5 bases from J, with 11 bases between. CDR3 size: 14 residues.

The J gene is TRBJ2-3, the V gene TRBV7-9, with 9 bases matching TRBD2. The CDR3 covers 16 residues. V was pared by 5 bases and J by 3 bases, with 9 bases of the junction left unmatched. From germline, CDR1 is SEHNR and CDR2 FQNEAQ (reference sequence). Here the CDR3 DNA reads TGTGCCAGCAGCGTTACTAGCGGGCTCGGAACAGATACGCAGTATTTT. Translation: CASSVTSGLGTDTQYF.

The rearrangement uses TRBV25-1 and TRBJ2-5; the D is unclear. Germline V gene data show CDR1 as MGHDK and CDR2 as SYGVNS. This CDR3 contains 11 residues. V was cut by 6 bases and J by 7 bases, with 9 bases left in between. This chain's CDR3 is CASSQRGTQYF. CDR3 DNA: TGTGCCAGCAGCCAGAGAGGGACCCAGTACTTC.

This clone was seen once. This chain links TRBV7-3 with TRBJ2-5; the D is unclear. Trimming shortened V by 5 bases and J by 4 bases, and 11 bases separated the two germline ends. Germline V lookup: CDR1 SGHTA, CDR2 FQGTGA. This CDR3 comprises 13 residues. This chain's CDR3 is CASSQTAPETQYF. The CDR3 DNA is TGTGCCAGCAGCCAAACAGCACCAGAGACCCAGTACTTC.

The rearrangement joins TRBV6-1 to TRBJ2-3; D gene unclear. This CDR3 is built from 14 residues. Germline loops: CDR1 MNHNS, CDR2 SASEGT. V dropped 6 bases and J dropped 14 bases, with 24 bases sitting between them. In nucleotides, the CDR3 is TGTGCCAGCAGCCGCAGCACAACCCAAAAGACATGGTATTTT. This codes for CASSRSTTQKTWYF.

The chain recombines TRBV6-5 with TRBJ1-3; no definite D call. The germline V and J ends were trimmed by 7 bases and 0 bases, with 7 bases remaining between them. The CDR3 contains 13 residues. CDR1 is MNHEY, CDR2 SVGAGI, per germline. The chain's CDR3 is CASTQPSGNTIYF. In nucleotides, the CDR3 is TGTGCCAGCACCCAACCCTCTGGAAACACCATATATTTT.

The V and J genes are TRBV18 and TRBJ1-1, with 9 bases fitting TRBD1. The germline CDR1 and CDR2 sequences are KGHSH and LQKENI. This CDR3 comprises 17 residues. J gave up 6 bases and V 2 bases, and 13 bases lay outside the gene matches. The CDR3 sequence: CASSPSSFNRGPSEAFF. The DNA of the CDR3 is TGTGCCAGCTCACCATCATCATTTAACAGGGGGCCCTCTGAAGCTTTCTTT.

This clone was counted a single time. This chain uses TRBV10-3 with TRBJ2-5; perhaps D is TRBD1 or TRBD2 (5 bases each). The germline V gene has CDR1 ENHRY and CDR2 SYGVKD. The CDR3 covers 13 residues. V lost 9 bases and J 3 bases, leaving 14 bases between the germline ends. In DNA, the CDR3 is TGTGCCATGGGGGAAGGCAGGGAAGAGACCCAGTACTTC. This sequence encodes CAMGEGREETQYF.

V usage is TRBV4-1 and J usage is TRBJ1-3; D perhaps matches TRBD1 (5 bases). V dropped 4 bases and J dropped 0 bases, with 19 bases sitting between them. Germline CDR1 reads MGHRA; CDR2 reads YSYEKL. The CDR3 is 18 amino acids. DNA for the CDR3: TGCGCCAGCAGCCCCTGGGACCGAGGTACGGACTCTGGAAACACCATATATTTT. It codes for CASSPWDRGTDSGNTIYF.

The chain employs TRBV7-9 and TRBJ1-2, with D uncertain. This CDR3 comprises 13 residues. Germline values: CDR1 SEHNR, CDR2 FQNEAQ (reference sequence). V gave up 2 bases and J gave up 7 bases, with 11 bases separating them. The CDR3, as DNA: TGTGCCAGCAGCTTATCGGGAGGGAGTGGCTACACCTTC. This codes for CASSLSGGSGYTF.

CDR3 residues: CASSDGGRKSYNEQFF. The DNA for the CDR3 is TGCGCCAGCAGTGATGGGGGGAGGAAATCCTACAATGAGCAGTTCTTC. V gene TRBV10-2 combines with J gene TRBJ2-1; tentative D call: TRBD2 (6 bases). The CDR3 is 16 amino acids. Germline CDR1 is WSHSY and CDR2 is SAAADI. V was trimmed by 3 bases and J by 1 base, leaving 13 bases between them.

V usage is TRBV5-1 and J usage is TRBJ1-1; D is unresolved. The CDR3 runs to 14 residues. The germline V and J ends were trimmed by 0 bases and 1 base, with 7 bases remaining between them. Germline lookup yields CDR1 SGHRS and CDR2 YFSETQ. This CDR3 reads CASSLGNTNTEAFF. The CDR3 DNA sequence: TGCGCCAGCAGCTTGGGGAACACGAACACTGAAGCTTTCTTT.

The chain recombines TRBV4-3 with TRBJ2-7, with D tentatively TRBD1 or TRBD2 (5 bases each). The CDR3 is made up of 15 amino acids. V shed 0 bases and J shed 6 bases, with 15 bases lying between them. The germline V gene has CDR1 LGHNA and CDR2 YSLEER. The CDR3 DNA sequence: TGCGCCAGCAGCCAAGAGGGGGTAGTGGAAGGCGAGCAGTACTTC. Amino acid sequence: CASSQEGVVEGEQYF.

The rearrangement uses TRBV29-1 and TRBJ2-3; D is unclear. This CDR3 has 13 amino acids. The germline V and J ends were trimmed by 0 bases and 3 bases, with 7 bases remaining between them. CDR1 is SQVTM and CDR2 is ANQGSEA in the germline V gene. DNA for the CDR3: TGCAGCGTTGAAGATGAAGTAACAGATACGCAGTATTTT. Translating gives CSVEDEVTDTQYF.

The gene calls are TRBV27 and TRBJ2-7; D may be TRBD1 (6 bases). Per the germline V gene, CDR1 is MNHEY and CDR2 is SMNVEV (reference sequence). With 2 bases removed from V and 2 bases from J, the gap between germline ends came to 13 bases. The CDR3 is 15 residues long. The CDR3 is CASSLGQGLAYEQYF. CDR3 in DNA: TGTGCCAGCAGTTTAGGCCAGGGGCTAGCCTACGAGCAGTACTTC.

The chain carries TRBV25-1 and TRBJ2-7, with D tentatively TRBD2 (5 bases). The CDR3 covers 13 residues. The germline gives CDR1 MGHDK, CDR2 SYGVNS. The V and J ends lost 6 bases and 7 bases respectively, with 16 bases between them. As DNA, the CDR3 is TGTGCCAGCAGGGAAACAGCCTCGGGGGAGCAGTACTTC. Protein product: CASRETASGEQYF.

This clone was counted once. The chain uses TRBV7-9 and TRBJ1-2; no reliable D call. This CDR3 comprises 13 residues. Trimming took off 2 bases at V and 8 bases at J, with 12 bases between the two ends. Germline CDR1 reads SEHNR; CDR2 reads FQNEAQ (reference sequence). The CDR3 spells CASSLSPVDGYTF. In DNA form, the CDR3 reads TGTGCCAGCAGCTTATCTCCAGTTGACGGCTACACCTTC.

This chain connects TRBV4-3 to TRBJ1-4, with D maybe TRBD1 (5 bases). V was clipped by 0 bases and J by 6 bases, with 14 bases between them. Germline V gene data show CDR1 as LGHNA and CDR2 as YSLEER. The CDR3 is 16 amino acids. The CDR3 loop reads CASSQDLRGEYEKLFF. CDR3 in DNA: TGCGCCAGCAGCCAAGATCTTAGAGGGGAGTATGAAAAACTGTTTTTT.